The 20 T cell receptor beta chains presented below share a single source sample, sequenced in a study of T cell changes during pregnancy in multiple sclerosis. The protocol was immunoSEQ multiplex PCR, while the TCRdb copy is restricted to in-frame clones and leaves out a portion. Altogether around 37,000 clones are present, 91% being singletons, with the ten largest covering 5% to 6.5%. The material sequenced was CD8+ T cells from peripheral blood mononuclear cells, taken in the second trimester of pregnancy. The source is a female donor with multiple sclerosis, enrolled in a pregnancy study.

V is TRBV27 and J is TRBJ1-2, with 9 bases identical to TRBD1. The V gene end was trimmed by 5 bases and the J gene end by 7 bases; junction bases not matched to a gene: 11. CDR1 is MNHEY, CDR2 SMNVEV, per germline (reference sequence). There are 15 residues in the CDR3. This chain's CDR3 is CASSLVGQGLFGYTF. The CDR3 DNA reads TGTGCCAGCAGTCTCGTCGGACAGGGGCTCTTTGGCTACACCTTC.

Only one count was recorded for this clone. This chain joins TRBV4-2 and TRBJ1-4; the D gene is possibly TRBD1 (5 bases). The length of the CDR3 is 15 residues. Per the germline V gene, CDR1 is LGHNA and CDR2 is YNFKEQ. V gave up 2 bases and J gave up 8 bases, with 15 bases separating them. The DNA of the CDR3 is TGTGCCAGCAGCCAAATGGCAGGGCTCGGGGAAAAACTGTTTTTT. Its translation: CASSQMAGLGEKLFF.

The CDR3 region is CASSLRLAGGSTQYF. The CDR3 DNA reads TGTGCCAGCAGCTTAAGACTAGCGGGAGGGAGTACGCAGTATTTT. The J gene is TRBJ2-3, the V gene TRBV21-1; TRBD2 is the table's D call, not checked against the DNA. TRBV21-1 is annotated as a pseudogene. The CDR3 sequence is 15 residues long.

The chain combines TRBV5-6 with TRBJ2-7, with TRBD1 matching 8 bases. The CDR3 runs 14 residues. Trimming at V came to 0 bases and at J to 6 bases, leaving 5 bases not matched to a gene. Germline CDR1 SGHDT, CDR2 YYEEEE. The CDR3 spells CASSLADRAFEQYF. CDR3 DNA sequence: TGTGCCAGCAGCTTGGCGGACAGGGCGTTCGAGCAGTACTTC. Full variable domain (rest looked up from reference TRBV5-6 and TRBJ2-7): DAGVTQSPTHLIKTRGQQVTLRCSPKSGHDTVSWYQQALGQGPQFIFQYYEEEERQRGNFPDRFSGHQFPNYSSELNVNALLLGDSALYLCASSLADRAFEQYFGPGTRLTVT.

V and J are TRBV5-4 and TRBJ2-3; tentative D call: TRBD1 (6 bases). The germline V gene encodes CDR1 SGHNT and CDR2 YYREEE (reference sequence). V was clipped by 5 bases and J by 2 bases, with 15 bases between them. The CDR3 is 15 residues long. CDR3 DNA sequence: TGTGCCAGCAGGCTATATGGGGGACACACAGATACGCAGTATTTT. Translation gives CASRLYGGHTDTQYF.

The chain is built from TRBV5-1 and TRBJ2-7, with 10 positions matching TRBD2. V shed 0 bases, J shed 3 bases, and the junction held 0 bases outside the gene matches. Germline V gene data show CDR1 as SGHRS and CDR2 as YFSETQ. The CDR3 consists of 14 residues. The CDR3 DNA reads as TGCGCCAGCAGCTTGGTAGCGGGAGGCTACGAGCAGTACTTC. Translation: CASSLVAGGYEQYF.

This clone has more than one count but fewer than ten. This chain uses TRBV7-9 with TRBJ2-7, with TRBD1 matching over 7 bases. V was clipped by 5 bases and J by 4 bases; unmatched bases: 17. The CDR3 covers 17 residues. Germline CDR1 is SEHNR and CDR2 is FQNEAQ (reference sequence). CDR3 in DNA: TGTGCCAGCAGCGGAGAGGACAGGCCGACCCGACCTTACGAGCAGTACTTC. Translation gives CASSGEDRPTRPYEQYF.

The chain couples TRBV5-1 to TRBJ1-5; 9 positions match TRBD1. Germline CDR1 reads SGHRS; CDR2 reads YFSETQ. J was trimmed by 5 bases and V by 3 bases; bases with no gene match: 0. The CDR3 consists of 13 residues. The CDR3 bases are TGCGCCAGCAGCTGGACAGGGGATCAGCCCCAGCATTTT. Its translation is CASSWTGDQPQHF.

The chain uses TRBV4-3 and TRBJ2-7, with 7 bases matching TRBD1. The germline V gene encodes CDR1 LGHNA and CDR2 YSLEER. The J segment lost 3 bases and the V segment lost 0 bases, leaving 14 bases of the junction unmatched. This CDR3 is built from 18 residues. The CDR3 loop is CASSQDPPTGIDLYEQYF. In DNA, the CDR3 is TGCGCCAGCAGCCAAGACCCACCGACAGGGATAGATCTCTACGAGCAGTACTTC.

The chain uses TRBV25-1 and TRBJ1-2; D is uncertain. CDR3 length: 13 residues. Germline CDR1 MGHDK, CDR2 SYGVNS. The V end was cut by 1 base, the J end by 3 bases, with 6 bases between. The DNA of the CDR3 is TGTGCCAGCAGTGAATCAGGATACTATGGCTACACCTTC. Translated, it gives CASSESGYYGYTF.

V usage is TRBV11-2 and J usage is TRBJ1-6, with unresolved D. In germline, CDR1 is SGHAT, CDR2 FQNNGV. V lost 5 bases, J lost 0 bases, and 11 bases lay in between. CDR3 length equals 16 residues. The CDR3 region has the DNA TGTGCCAGCAGCCAACAGCCCTTCTCCTATAATTCACCCCTCCACTTT. This gives the protein CASSQQPFSYNSPLHF.

This clone appeared once. V gene TRBV19 combines with J gene TRBJ2-3, with D perhaps TRBD2 (6 bases). The germline CDR1 and CDR2 sequences are LNHDA and SQIVND (reference sequence). The CDR3 sequence is 16 residues long. The V end was cut by 3 bases, the J end by 0 bases, with 13 bases between. CDR3 sequence: CASSIMGGVSTDTQYF. The CDR3 DNA follows: TGTGCCAGTAGTATCATGGGGGGAGTAAGCACAGATACGCAGTATTTT.

J is TRBJ2-3 and V is TRBV5-1, with unresolved D. The CDR3 is made up of 11 amino acids. Germline CDR1 SGHRS, CDR2 YFSETQ. Between the trimmed V and J ends, which lost 1 base and 8 bases, there was a span of 5 bases. In nucleotides, the CDR3 is TGCGCCAGCAGCTTGTCTAGTACGCAGTATTTT. It codes for CASSLSSTQYF.

This rearrangement joins TRBV7-9 to TRBJ2-7, with TRBD1 matching over 11 bases. Germline-derived CDR1 and CDR2 are SEHNR and FQNEAQ (reference sequence). This CDR3 region has 14 residues. The ends lost 3 bases at V and 3 bases at J; junction bases unmatched: 1. The CDR3 DNA sequence: TGTGCCAGCAGCTTCGGGACAGGGGGCTACGAGCAGTACTTC. Residues: CASSFGTGGYEQYF.

V gene TRBV6-5 combines with J gene TRBJ2-3; tentative D call: TRBD2 (6 bases). This CDR3 is 15 amino acids long. Germline-derived CDR1 and CDR2 are MNHEY and SVGAGI. The V gene lost 6 bases and the J gene lost 2 bases, with 15 bases spanning the gap. CDR3 sequence (DNA): TGTGCCAGCAGCCTAGGGGCGGGAACCACAGATACGCAGTATTTT. Protein product: CASSLGAGTTDTQYF.

V usage is TRBV7-8 and J usage is TRBJ2-3, with 11 bases lining up with TRBD2. Germline CDR1 is SGHVS and CDR2 is FQNEAQ. The CDR3 extends over 16 amino acids. J lost 4 bases, V lost 5 bases, and 8 bases had no gene match. In DNA form, the CDR3 reads TGTGCCAGCAGCCTTGATAGCGGGGGGGCCCCAGATACGCAGTATTTT. Its protein is CASSLDSGGAPDTQYF.

The CDR3 region is CASSYSRGYGYTF. The CDR3 coding sequence is TGTGCCAGCAGTTACTCGAGGGGGTATGGCTACACCTTC. The rearrangement uses TRBV6-5 and TRBJ1-2; weak D call: TRBD1 (6 bases). With 0 bases removed from V and 5 bases from J, the gap between germline ends came to 7 bases. CDR1 and CDR2 (germline): MNHEY, SVGAGI. The CDR3 contains 13 residues.

This clone was picked up one time. The chain joins TRBV6-1 to TRBJ2-7; TRBD1 matches 9 bases. The V gene's germline CDR1 is MNHNS and CDR2 SASEGT. This CDR3 spans 17 amino acids. Unmatched junction bases numbered 11, after V lost 1 base and J lost 4 bases. As DNA, the CDR3 is TGTGCCAGCAGTGAAGGTCTACCCGGGACAGGGTTATACGAGCAGTACTTC. It translates to CASSEGLPGTGLYEQYF.

The chain joins TRBV5-4 to TRBJ2-1; 8 bases map to TRBD2. The germline V gene has CDR1 SGHNT and CDR2 YYREEE (reference sequence). This CDR3 comprises 15 residues. J lost 0 bases, V lost 10 bases, and 9 bases had no gene match. In DNA form, the CDR3 reads TGTGCCGGACATCCGGGAGGGGCCTCCTACAATGAGCAGTTCTTC. Translation: CAGHPGGASYNEQFF.

The chain employs TRBV19 and TRBJ2-7; D is undetermined. The CDR3 sequence is 15 residues long. Looked up from germline, CDR1 is LNHDA and CDR2 is SQIVND (reference sequence). Between the trimmed V and J ends, which lost 1 base and 2 bases, there was a span of 12 bases. CDR3 amino acids: CASSIVAGTPYEQYF. The CDR3 nucleotides read TGTGCCAGTAGTATAGTCGCAGGTACCCCCTACGAGCAGTACTTC.